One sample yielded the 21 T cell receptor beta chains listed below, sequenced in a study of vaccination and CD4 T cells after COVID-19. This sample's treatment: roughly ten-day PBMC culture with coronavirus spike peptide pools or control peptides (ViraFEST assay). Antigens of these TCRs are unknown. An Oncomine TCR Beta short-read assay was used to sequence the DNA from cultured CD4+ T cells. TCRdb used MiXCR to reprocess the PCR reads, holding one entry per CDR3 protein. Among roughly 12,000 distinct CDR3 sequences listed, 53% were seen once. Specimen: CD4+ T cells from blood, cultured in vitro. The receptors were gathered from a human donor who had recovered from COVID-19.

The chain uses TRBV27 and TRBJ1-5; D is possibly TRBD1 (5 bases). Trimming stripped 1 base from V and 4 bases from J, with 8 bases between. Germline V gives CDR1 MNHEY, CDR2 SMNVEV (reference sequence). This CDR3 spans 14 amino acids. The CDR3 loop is CASSLFAGNQPQHF. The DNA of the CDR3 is TGTGCCAGCAGTTTATTTGCAGGGAATCAGCCCCAGCATTTT.

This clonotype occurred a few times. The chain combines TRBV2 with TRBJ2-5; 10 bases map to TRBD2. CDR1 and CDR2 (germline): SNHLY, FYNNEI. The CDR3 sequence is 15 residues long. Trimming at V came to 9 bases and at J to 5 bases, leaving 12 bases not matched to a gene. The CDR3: CASAAGTSAVETQYF. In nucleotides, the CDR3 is TGTGCCAGTGCAGCAGGGACTAGCGCCGTCGAGACCCAGTACTTC.

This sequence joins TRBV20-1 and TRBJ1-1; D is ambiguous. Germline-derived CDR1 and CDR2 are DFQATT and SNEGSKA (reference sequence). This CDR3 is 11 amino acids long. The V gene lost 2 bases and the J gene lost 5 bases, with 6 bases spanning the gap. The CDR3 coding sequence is TGCAGTGCTAGACTTCGGACTGAAGCTTTCTTT. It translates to CSARLRTEAFF.

CDR3 nucleotides: TGCGCCAGCAGCCAAGATTGGGCAAGGGACTCCTACGAGCAGTACTTC. It yields the protein CASSQDWARDSYEQYF. The chain carries TRBV4-1 and TRBJ2-7; D is ambiguous. From germline, CDR1 is MGHRA and CDR2 YSYEKL. The CDR3 consists of 16 residues. Trimming shortened V by 0 bases and J by 0 bases, and 12 bases separated the two germline ends.

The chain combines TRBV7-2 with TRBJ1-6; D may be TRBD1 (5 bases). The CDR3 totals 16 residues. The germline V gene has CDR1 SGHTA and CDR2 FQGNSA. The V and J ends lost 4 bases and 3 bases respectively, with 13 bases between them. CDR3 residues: CASSSPPGHYNSPLHF. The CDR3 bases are TGTGCCAGCAGCTCACCCCCTGGACACTATAATTCACCCCTCCACTTT. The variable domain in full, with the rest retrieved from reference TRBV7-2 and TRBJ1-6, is GAGVSQSPSNKVTEKGKDVELRCDPISGHTALYWYRQSLGQGLEFLIYFQGNSAPDKSGLPSDRFSAERTGGSVSTLTIQRTQQEDSAVYLCASSSPPGHYNSPLHFGNGTRLTVT.

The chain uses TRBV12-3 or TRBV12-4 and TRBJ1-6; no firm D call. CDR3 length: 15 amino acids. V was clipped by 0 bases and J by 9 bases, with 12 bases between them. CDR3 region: CASSLAAGTISPLHF. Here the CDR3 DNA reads TGTGCCAGCAGTTTAGCCGCAGGAACTATTTCACCCCTCCACTTT.

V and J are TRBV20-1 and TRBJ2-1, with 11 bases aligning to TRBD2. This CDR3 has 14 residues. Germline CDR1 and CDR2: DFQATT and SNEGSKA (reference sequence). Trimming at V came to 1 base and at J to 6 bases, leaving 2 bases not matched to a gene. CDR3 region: CSARVAGGANEQFF. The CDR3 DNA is TGCAGTGCTAGAGTAGCGGGAGGGGCCAATGAGCAGTTCTTC.

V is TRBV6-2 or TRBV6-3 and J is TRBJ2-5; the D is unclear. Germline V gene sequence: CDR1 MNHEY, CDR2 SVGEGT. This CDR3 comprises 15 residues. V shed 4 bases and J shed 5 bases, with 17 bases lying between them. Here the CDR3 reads CASSFLGREGETQYF. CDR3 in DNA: TGTGCCAGCAGTTTTCTTGGCCGAGAAGGGGAGACCCAGTACTTC.

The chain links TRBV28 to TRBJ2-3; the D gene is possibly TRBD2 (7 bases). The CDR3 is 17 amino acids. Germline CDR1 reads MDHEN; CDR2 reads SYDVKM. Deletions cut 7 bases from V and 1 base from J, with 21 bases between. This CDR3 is CASNPLPGGNGTDTQYF. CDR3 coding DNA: TGTGCCAGCAATCCCCTCCCGGGGGGCAATGGCACAGATACGCAGTATTTT.

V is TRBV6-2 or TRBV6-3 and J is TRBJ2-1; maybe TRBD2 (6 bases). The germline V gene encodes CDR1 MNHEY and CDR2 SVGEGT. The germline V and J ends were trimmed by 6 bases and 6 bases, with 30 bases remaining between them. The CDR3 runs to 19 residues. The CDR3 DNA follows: TGTGCCAGCAGCTATAACCTTGGGACTGGCCGACGATCCCCCAATGAGCAGTTCTTC. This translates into CASSYNLGTGRRSPNEQFF.

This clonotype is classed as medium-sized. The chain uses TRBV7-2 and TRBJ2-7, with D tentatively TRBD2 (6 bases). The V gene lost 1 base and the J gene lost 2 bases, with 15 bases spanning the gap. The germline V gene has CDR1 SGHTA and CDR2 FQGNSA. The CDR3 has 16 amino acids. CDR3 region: CASSLGLALSTYEQYF. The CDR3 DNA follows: TGTGCCAGCAGCTTAGGGCTAGCGCTATCGACCTACGAGCAGTACTTC.

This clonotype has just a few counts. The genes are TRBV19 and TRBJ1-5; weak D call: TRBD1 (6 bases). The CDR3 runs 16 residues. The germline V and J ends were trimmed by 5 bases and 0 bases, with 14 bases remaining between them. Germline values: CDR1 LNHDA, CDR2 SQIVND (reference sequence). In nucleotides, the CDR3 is TGTGCCAGTAGTGGAAGGGGGGGATATAGCAATCAGCCCCAGCATTTT. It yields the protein CASSGRGGYSNQPQHF.

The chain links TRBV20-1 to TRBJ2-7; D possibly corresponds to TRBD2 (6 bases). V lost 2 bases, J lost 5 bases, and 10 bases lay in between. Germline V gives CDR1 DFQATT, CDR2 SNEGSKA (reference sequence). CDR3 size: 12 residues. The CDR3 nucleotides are TGCAGTGCTAGAATGGGGGGTGACGAGCAGTACTTC. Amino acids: CSARMGGDEQYF.

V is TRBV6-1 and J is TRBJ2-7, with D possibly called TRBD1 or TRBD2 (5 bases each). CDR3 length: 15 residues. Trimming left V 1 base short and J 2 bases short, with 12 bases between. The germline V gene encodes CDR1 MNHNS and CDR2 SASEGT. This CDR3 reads CASSEEGTSPYEQYF. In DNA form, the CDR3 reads TGTGCCAGCAGTGAAGAAGGGACGTCACCCTACGAGCAGTACTTC.

In nucleotides, the CDR3 is TGTGCCAGCGGCCCTTCACAGGGTTTTGAAGCTTTCTTT. It specifies CASGPSQGFEAFF. The chain has TRBV27 and TRBJ1-1, with D possibly being TRBD1 (6 bases). Germline CDR1 and CDR2: MNHEY and SMNVEV (reference sequence). Trimming took off 8 bases at V and 7 bases at J, with 17 bases between the two ends. This CDR3 comprises 13 residues.

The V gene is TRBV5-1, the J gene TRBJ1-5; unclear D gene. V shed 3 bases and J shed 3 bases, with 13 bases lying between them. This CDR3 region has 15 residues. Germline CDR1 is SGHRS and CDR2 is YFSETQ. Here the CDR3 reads CASSSSYRSNQPQHF. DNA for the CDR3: TGCGCCAGCAGCTCCTCTTACCGATCCAATCAGCCCCAGCATTTT.

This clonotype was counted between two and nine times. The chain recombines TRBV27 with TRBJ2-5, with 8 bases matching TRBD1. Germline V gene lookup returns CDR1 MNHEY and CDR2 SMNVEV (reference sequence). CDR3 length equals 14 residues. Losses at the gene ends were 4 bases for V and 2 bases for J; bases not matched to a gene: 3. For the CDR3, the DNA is TGTGCCAGCAGTTACCGGACAGGGCAAGAGACCCAGTACTTC. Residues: CASSYRTGQETQYF.

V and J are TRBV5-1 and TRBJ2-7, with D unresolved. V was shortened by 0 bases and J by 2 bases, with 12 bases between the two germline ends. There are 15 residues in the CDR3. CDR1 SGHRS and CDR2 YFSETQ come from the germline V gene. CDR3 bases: TGCGCCAGCAGCTTGGAGGGTGGGTTTCCCTACGAGCAGTACTTC. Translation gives CASSLEGGFPYEQYF.

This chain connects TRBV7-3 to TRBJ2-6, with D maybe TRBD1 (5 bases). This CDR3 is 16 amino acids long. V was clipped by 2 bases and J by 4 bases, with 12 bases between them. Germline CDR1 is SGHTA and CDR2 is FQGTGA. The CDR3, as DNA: TGTGCCAGCAGCTTACTTGGGGCGCGCGGGGCCAACGTCCTGACTTTC. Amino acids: CASSLLGARGANVLTF. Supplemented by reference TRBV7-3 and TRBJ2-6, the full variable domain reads GAGVSQTPSNKVTEKGKYVELRCDPISGHTALYWYRQSLGQGPEFLIYFQGTGAADDSGLPNDRFFAVRPEGSVSTLKIQRTERGDSAVYLCASSLLGARGANVLTFGAGSRLTVL.

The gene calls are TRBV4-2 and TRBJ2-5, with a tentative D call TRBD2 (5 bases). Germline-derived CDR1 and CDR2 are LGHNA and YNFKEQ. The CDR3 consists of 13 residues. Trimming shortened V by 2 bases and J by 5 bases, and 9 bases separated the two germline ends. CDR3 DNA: TGTGCCAGCAGCCAATCCCGAGGGGAGACCCAGTACTTC. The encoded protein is CASSQSRGETQYF.

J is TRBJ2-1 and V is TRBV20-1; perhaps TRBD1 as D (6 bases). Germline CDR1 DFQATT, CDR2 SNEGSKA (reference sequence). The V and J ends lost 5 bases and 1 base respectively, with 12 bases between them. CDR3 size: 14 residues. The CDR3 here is CSASGERSYNEQFF. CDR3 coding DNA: TGCAGTGCTTCAGGGGAAAGATCCTACAATGAGCAGTTCTTC.